The T cell receptor beta chain under discussion was sequenced for a study of blood T cell repertoires in COVID-19. Turning to the study itself: Sites across the United States, Italy and Spain contributed samples from acute and convalescent COVID-19. T cells, B-cell-depleted T cells, or PBMCs supplied cDNA or gDNA.

The data were produced by immunoSEQ multiplex PCR, yet TCRdb's version contains in-frame clones alone and is incomplete. The table includes some 370,000 clones, roughly four fifths detected once. CDR1 KGHSH and CDR2 LQKENI come from the germline V gene. This CDR3 is 15 amino acids long. V gave up 4 bases and J gave up 5 bases, with 14 bases separating them. This clone occurred once. This sequence originates from a woman between 50 and 59 years old who had recovered from COVID-19. The specimen was PBMCs or T cells enriched from blood (not recorded which). The chain joins TRBV18 to TRBJ1-4, with a weak D call TRBD1 (5 bases). CDR3 in DNA: TGTGCCAGCTCACGCGTCCCCGGGGGAAATGAAAAACTGTTTTTT. It yields the protein CASSRVPGGNEKLFF.